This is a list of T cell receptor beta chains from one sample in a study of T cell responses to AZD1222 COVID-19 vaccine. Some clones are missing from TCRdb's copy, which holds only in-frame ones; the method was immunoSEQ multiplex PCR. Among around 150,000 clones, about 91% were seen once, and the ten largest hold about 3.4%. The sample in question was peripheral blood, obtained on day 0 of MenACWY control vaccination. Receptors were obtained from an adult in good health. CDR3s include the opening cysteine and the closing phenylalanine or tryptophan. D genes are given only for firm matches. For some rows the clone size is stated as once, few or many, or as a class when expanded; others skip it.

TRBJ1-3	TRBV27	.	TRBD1	CASSGRGQAGNTIYF	TGTGCCAGCAGTGGCAGGGGACAGGCTGGAAACACCATATATTTT
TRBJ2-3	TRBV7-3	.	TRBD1	CASSWGQGSTDTQYF	TGTGCCAGCAGCTGGGGACAGGGAAGCACAGATACGCAGTATTTT
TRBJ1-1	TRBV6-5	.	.	CASSSTGNTEAFF	TGTGCCAGCAGTAGCACAGGGAACACTGAAGCTTTCTTT
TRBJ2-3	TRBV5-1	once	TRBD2	CASSRGLAGGSTDTQYF	TGCGCCAGCAGCCGAGGACTAGCGGGAGGTAGCACAGATACGCAGTATTTT
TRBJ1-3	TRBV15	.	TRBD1	CATSRARAGGGTIYF	TGTGCCACCAGCAGAGCCCGGGCAGGGGGAGGCACCATATATTTT
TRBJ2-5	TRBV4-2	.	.	CASSQEGSPQYF	TGTGCCAGCAGCCAAGAGGGCAGCCCCCAGTACTTC
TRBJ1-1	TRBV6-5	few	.	CASRERRVTEAFF	TGTGCCAGCAGAGAGAGGAGGGTCACTGAAGCTTTCTTT
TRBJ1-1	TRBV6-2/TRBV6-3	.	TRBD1	CASSFRDRGDSEAFF	TGTGCCAGCAGTTTCCGGGACAGGGGGGATTCCGAAGCTTTCTTT
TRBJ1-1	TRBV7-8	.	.	CASNRGQSSEAFF	TGTGCCAGCAACAGAGGACAGTCATCTGAAGCTTTCTTT
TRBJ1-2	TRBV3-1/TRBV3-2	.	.	CASSDYGTHYGYTF	TGTGCCAGCAGCGATTACGGGACACATTATGGCTACACCTTC
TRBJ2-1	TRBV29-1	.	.	CSVELRNEQFF	TGCAGCGTTGAACTTAGGAATGAGCAGTTCTTC
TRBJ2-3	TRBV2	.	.	CASSEGAFRGSTDTQYF	TGTGCCAGCAGTGAAGGGGCATTCCGCGGTAGCACAGATACGCAGTATTTT
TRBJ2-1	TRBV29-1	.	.	CSVEEGSSTFEQFF	TGCAGCGTTGAAGAAGGTTCCTCTACTTTTGAGCAGTTCTTC
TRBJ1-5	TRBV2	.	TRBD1	CASSEPRDRGLGSNQPQHF	TGTGCCAGCAGTGAACCTCGGGACAGGGGGCTGGGTAGCAATCAGCCCCAGCATTTT
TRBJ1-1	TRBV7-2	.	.	CASSTSENTEAFF	TGTGCCAGCAGCACCAGCGAAAACACTGAAGCTTTCTTT
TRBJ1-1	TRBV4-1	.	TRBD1	CASSQADRETTEAFF	TGCGCCAGCAGCCAAGCAGACAGGGAGACCACTGAAGCTTTCTTT
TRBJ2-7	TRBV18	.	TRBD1	CASSPPDRRSYEQYF	TGTGCCAGCTCACCACCGGACAGGAGGTCCTACGAGCAGTACTTC
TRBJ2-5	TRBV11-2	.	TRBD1	CASSVDRGTQETQYF	TGTGCCAGCAGCGTGGACAGGGGAACCCAAGAGACCCAGTACTTC
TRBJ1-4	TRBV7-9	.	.	CASSFWGDNEKLFF	TGTGCCAGCAGCTTTTGGGGGGATAATGAAAAACTGTTTTTT
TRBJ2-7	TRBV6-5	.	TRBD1	CASSPRDRVDEQYF	TGTGCCAGCAGTCCCCGGGACAGGGTCGACGAGCAGTACTTC
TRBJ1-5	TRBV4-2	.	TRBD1	CASSQERGLRNQPQHF	TGTGCCAGCAGCCAGGAGAGGGGGCTTAGGAATCAGCCCCAGCATTTT
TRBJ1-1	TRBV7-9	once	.	CASSLLGKDTEAFF	TGTGCCAGCAGCTTACTAGGGAAGGACACTGAAGCTTTCTTT
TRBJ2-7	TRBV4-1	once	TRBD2	CASSPSGAGSDEQYF	TGCGCCAGCAGCCCCAGCGGGGCAGGGAGCGACGAGCAGTACTTC
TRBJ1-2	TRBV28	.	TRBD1	CAAKQGTGNYGYTF	TGTGCCGCAAAGCAGGGGACAGGGAACTATGGCTACACCTTC
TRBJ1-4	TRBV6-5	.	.	CASRTRGGDEKLFF	TGTGCCAGCAGGACGAGGGGTGGCGATGAAAAACTGTTTTTT
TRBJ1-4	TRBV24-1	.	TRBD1	CATSDGTGWANEKLFF	TGTGCCACCAGTGATGGGACAGGGTGGGCTAATGAAAAACTGTTTTTT
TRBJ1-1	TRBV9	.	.	CASNLIVGNTEAFF	TGTGCCAGCAACCTCATCGTGGGGAACACTGAAGCTTTCTTT
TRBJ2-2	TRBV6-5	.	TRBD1	CASSRQGGELFF	TGTGCCAGCAGTAGACAGGGCGGGGAGCTGTTTTTT
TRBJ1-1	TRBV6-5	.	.	CASRDTMNTEAFF	TGTGCCAGCAGGGACACCATGAACACTGAAGCTTTCTTT
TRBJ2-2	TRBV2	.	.	CASTILRGGTGELFF	TGTGCCAGCACCATTCTCAGGGGCGGCACCGGGGAGCTGTTTTTT
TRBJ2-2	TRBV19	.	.	CASRDQGSLNTGELFF	TGTGCCAGTAGAGACCAGGGGAGTTTGAACACCGGGGAGCTGTTTTTT
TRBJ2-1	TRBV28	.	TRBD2	CASRPSGRAIDEQFF	TGTGCCAGCAGGCCTAGCGGGAGGGCCATTGATGAGCAGTTCTTC
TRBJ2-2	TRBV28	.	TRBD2	CASRVRGLSPGELFF	TGTGCCAGCAGAGTTAGGGGACTATCCCCGGGGGAGCTGTTTTTT
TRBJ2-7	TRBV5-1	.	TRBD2	CASSLALAGYYEQYF	TGCGCCAGCAGCCTAGCACTAGCGGGGTACTACGAGCAGTACTTC
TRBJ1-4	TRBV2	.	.	CASRPGGGTNEKLFF	TGTGCCAGCAGGCCGGGAGGGGGGACTAATGAAAAACTGTTTTTT
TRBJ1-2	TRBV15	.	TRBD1	CATSSGQDYGYTF	TGTGCCACCAGCAGTGGACAGGACTATGGCTACACCTTC
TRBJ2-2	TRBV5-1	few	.	CASSLGHQNTGELFF	TGCGCCAGCAGCTTGGGACACCAAAACACCGGGGAGCTGTTTTTT